The sample holds many counts of the clone carrying this TCR beta chain. Its antigen is currently unknown. Time point noted: newly diagnosed GD, antithyroid drugs for less than 3 months. The TCR library used RNA extracted from PBMCs. Between the trimmed V and J ends, which lost 6 bases and 0 bases, there was a span of 8 bases. The CDR3 has 13 residues. Germline loops: CDR1 MDHEN, CDR2 SYDVKM. This sample is part of a study of regulatory T cells in long-lasting Graves disease. Notes on the study in general: Newly diagnosed disease favored TRBV20-1 and TRBJ2-1 over persistent disease. Only a small sample size was used, which may have cut accuracy. Persistent cases of Graves' showed reduced TCR diversity relative to newly diagnosed patients.

CDR3 regions were amplified by Arm-PCR using iRepertoire HTBI primers to build TCR beta libraries. TCRdb re-derived calls from the multiplex PCR reads in MiXCR, one entry per CDR3 protein. The profile shows under 250,000 distinct CDR3 sequences, roughly 19% of them singletons. A further study also used this sample, focusing on T cells in Graves' hyperthyroidism and ophthalmopathy. In that study: The HTBI set primed first-round TCR CDR3 RT-PCR.

The sample in question was peripheral blood mononuclear cells (PBMCs), obtained at new diagnosis, from a patient treated with antithyroid drugs. This rearrangement joins TRBV28 to TRBJ1-1; D gene unclear. This TCR was recovered from a woman between 25 and 40 years old with Graves disease. CDR3 bases: TGTGCCAGCAGCCGGGCCCTGAACACTGAAGCTTTCTTT. It codes for CASSRALNTEAFF.